The present entry profiles one T cell receptor (beta chain) with its context. The data derive from a study of early stage breast cancer tumors. Clones were sequenced by immunoSEQ multiplex PCR, and TCRdb holds only the in-frame ones, with some missing. Of 9,500 to 11,000 clones in the sample, around 75% are singletons; the top ten hold roughly 13%. Trimming stripped 10 bases from V and 1 base from J, with 7 bases between. The CDR3 totals 11 residues. Germline V gene sequence: CDR1 ENHRY, CDR2 SYGVKD. The source material was breast tumor tissue. The source of this sequence is a person aged 65-85 years with breast cancer. The V and J genes are TRBV10-3 and TRBJ2-5; D is uncertain. Here the CDR3 reads CATSRQETQYF. The CDR3 coding sequence is TGTGCCACTTCCCGCCAAGAGACCCAGTACTTC.